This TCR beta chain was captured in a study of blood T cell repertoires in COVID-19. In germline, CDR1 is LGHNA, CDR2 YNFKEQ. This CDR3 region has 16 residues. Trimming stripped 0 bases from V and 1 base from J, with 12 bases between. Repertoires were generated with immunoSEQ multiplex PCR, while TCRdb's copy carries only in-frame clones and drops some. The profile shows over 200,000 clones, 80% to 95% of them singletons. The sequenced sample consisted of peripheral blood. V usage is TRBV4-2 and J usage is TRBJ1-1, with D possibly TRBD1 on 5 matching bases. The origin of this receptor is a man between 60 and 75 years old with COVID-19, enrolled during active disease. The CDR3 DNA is TGTGCCAGCAGCCAAGATAGAATAGGGGCGAACACTGAAGCTTTCTTT. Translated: CASSQDRIGANTEAFF.